Each of the 15 T cell receptor beta chains below was sequenced from the same sample in a study of blood T cell repertoires in COVID-19 (dated by TCRdb to 2018 to 2021). Library preparation employed the immunoSEQ multiplex PCR assay. Imported from immuneACCESS, the table was reduced by TCRdb to in-frame sequences with V and J called. These copies leave out some clones; in studies compared against another copy, an unresolved V gene accounts for under half, and the cause of the remainder is not known. The table for this sample lists under 300,000 clones; roughly 80% of them were counted only once. The ten largest account for 3.4% of the sample. Sequenced input: peripheral blood. These receptors were collected from a woman younger than 30 with acute or convalescent COVID-19.

CDR3 sequence (DNA): TGTGCCAGCAGTCCAGGGCCCTATGGCTACACCTTC. This gives the protein CASSPGPYGYTF. The V call is TRBV28, the J call TRBJ1-2; perhaps TRBD1 as D (5 bases). The CDR3 loop spans 12 amino acids. Trimming took off 5 bases at V and 4 bases at J, with 8 bases between the two ends. Germline CDR1 is MDHEN and CDR2 is SYDVKM.

The chain joins TRBV11-2 to TRBJ2-3, with 11 bases matching TRBD2. Germline CDR1 reads SGHAT; CDR2 reads FQNNGV. Germline trimming cut 5 bases from V and 2 bases from J; bases unmatched to any gene: 6. The CDR3 has 16 residues. CDR3 in DNA: TGTGCCAGCAGCAACCGACTAGCGGGACACACAGATACGCAGTATTTT. Its translation is CASSNRLAGHTDTQYF.

The J gene is TRBJ1-6, the V gene TRBV4-1; D is undetermined. The length of the CDR3 is 18 residues. Germline assignment: CDR1 MGHRA and CDR2 YSYEKL. V was pared by 4 bases and J by 0 bases, with 16 bases between. In nucleotides, the CDR3 is TGCGCCAGCAGCCTACCAGGCAGCCAGACCTCCTATAATTCACCCCTCCACTTT. It yields the protein CASSLPGSQTSYNSPLHF.

J is TRBJ1-2 and V is TRBV5-1; D remains unclear. Trimming removed 5 bases at V and 8 bases at J, with 19 bases between. CDR3 length: 14 amino acids. CDR1 is SGHRS and CDR2 is YFSETQ in the germline V gene. The CDR3 coding sequence is TGCGCCAGCAGTCGAAACACGGAAGGAGCGGGCTACACCTTC. Encoded protein: CASSRNTEGAGYTF.

This sequence joins TRBV19 and TRBJ1-1; the D is unclear. The germline V and J ends were trimmed by 1 base and 3 bases, with 21 bases remaining between them. This CDR3 is 18 amino acids long. CDR1 LNHDA and CDR2 SQIVND come from the germline V gene (reference sequence). The CDR3 loop reads CASSIVPGRWEVDTEAFF. As DNA, the CDR3 is TGTGCCAGTAGTATAGTCCCAGGAAGGTGGGAGGTCGACACTGAAGCTTTCTTT.

The rearrangement uses TRBV5-4 and TRBJ2-5, with a weak D call TRBD2 (6 bases). With 2 bases removed from V and 9 bases from J, the gap between germline ends came to 14 bases. Germline lookup yields CDR1 SGHNT and CDR2 YYREEE (reference sequence). This CDR3 has 13 residues. In DNA form, the CDR3 reads TGTGCCAGCAGCTTACCTGACTCGGGGGCCCAGTACTTC. This gives the protein CASSLPDSGAQYF.

The chain has TRBV2 and TRBJ1-1; no clear D gene. The CDR3 has 11 residues. Germline CDR1 reads SNHLY; CDR2 reads FYNNEI. V was pared by 6 bases and J by 10 bases, with 12 bases between. CDR3: CASSESSGAFF. CDR3 sequence (DNA): TGTGCCAGCAGCGAATCATCGGGAGCTTTCTTT.

Notes on this clone: The germline gene is not matched at one end of the junction; a read error may be the cause. This chain joins TRBV7-3 and TRBJ2-2; D possibly corresponds to TRBD1 (5 bases). The CDR3 has 15 amino acids. Germline CDR1 is SGHTA and CDR2 is FQGTGA. DNA of the CDR3: TGTGCCAGCAGCATAACCGGACAAGAAACCGGGGAGCTGTTTTTT. Translating it yields CASSITGQETGELFF.

The genes are TRBV10-3 and TRBJ2-7; D might be TRBD1 (5 bases). The V gene lost 0 bases and the J gene lost 2 bases, with 11 bases spanning the gap. CDR3 length equals 15 residues. From germline, CDR1 is ENHRY and CDR2 SYGVKD. The CDR3 region is CAISESATEPYEQYF. CDR3 DNA: TGTGCCATCAGTGAGTCTGCGACAGAACCCTACGAGCAGTACTTC.

The chain recombines TRBV18 with TRBJ1-1; possible D gene TRBD1, 5 bases. CDR1 KGHSH and CDR2 LQKENI come from the germline V gene. The germline V and J ends were trimmed by 4 bases and 6 bases, with 12 bases remaining between them. This CDR3 contains 13 residues. The CDR3 sequence: CASSQTETAEAFF. The CDR3 region has the DNA TGTGCCAGCTCACAGACAGAAACCGCTGAAGCTTTCTTT.

The rearrangement links TRBV6-5 to TRBJ2-1, with a weak D call TRBD1 (6 bases). The V gene lost 6 bases and the J gene lost 5 bases, with 11 bases spanning the gap. Germline V gives CDR1 MNHEY, CDR2 SVGAGI. The CDR3 consists of 13 residues. The DNA of the CDR3 is TGTGCCAGCAGAAAAAGGACAGACAATGAGCAGTTCTTC. Encoded protein: CASRKRTDNEQFF.

The chain has TRBV10-1 and TRBJ2-7; D perhaps matches TRBD2 (5 bases). Trimming cost V 4 bases and J 6 bases, with 13 bases left between them. The CDR3 runs 13 residues. Germline CDR1 reads WNHNN; CDR2 reads SYGVQD (reference sequence). CDR3: CASSGRGGSEQYF. The CDR3 DNA reads as TGCGCCAGCAGTGGCCGGGGTGGGTCCGAGCAGTACTTC.

This clone was seen only a few times. This chain uses TRBV4-3 with TRBJ2-3; 8 nucleotides match TRBD1. CDR1 is LGHNA and CDR2 is YSLEER in the germline V gene. Trimming cost V 1 base and J 5 bases; bases outside gene matches: 8. The CDR3 runs 16 residues. The CDR3 sequence: CASSQVGRGLEDTQYF. The CDR3 DNA follows: TGCGCCAGCAGCCAAGTCGGCAGGGGGCTGGAAGATACGCAGTATTTT.

The chain employs TRBV2 and TRBJ2-3; 7 bases are a match to TRBD2. CDR1 is SNHLY, CDR2 FYNNEI, per germline. CDR3 size: 15 residues. V was pared by 6 bases and J by 2 bases, with 8 bases of the junction left unmatched. CDR3 region: CASRKGLADTDTQYF. CDR3 sequence (DNA): TGTGCCAGCAGGAAGGGGCTAGCGGACACAGATACGCAGTATTTT. The full variable domain, completed using reference TRBV2 and TRBJ2-3, is EPEVTQTPSHQVTQMGQEVILRCVPISNHLYFYWYRQILGQKVEFLVSFYNNEISEKSEIFDDQFSVERPDGSNFTLKIRSTKLEDSAMYFCASRKGLADTDTQYFGPGTRLTVL.

This sequence joins TRBV6-4 and TRBJ1-1; D call uncertain. The CDR3 contains 13 residues. The V gene's germline CDR1 is MRHNA and CDR2 SNTAGT. With 6 bases removed from V and 5 bases from J, the gap between germline ends came to 13 bases. CDR3 region: CASSTGLFTEAFF. The CDR3, as DNA: TGTGCCAGCAGCACTGGGCTGTTTACTGAAGCTTTCTTT.